Reported below is one T cell receptor beta chain. This CDR3 is 15 amino acids long. Looked up from germline, CDR1 is MGHDK and CDR2 is SYGVNS. V lost 5 bases, J lost 5 bases, and 6 bases stayed unmatched. Sequencing used immunoSEQ multiplex PCR; TCRdb keeps in-frame clones, though not all of them. This sample carries 180,000 or so clones, 90% to 95% of them seen once, and the ten largest clones take over 1.2%. The sample belongs to a study of control samples from healthy donors and cancer patients. This chain connects TRBV25-1 to TRBJ1-6; 7 bases line up with TRBD1. The sequencing sample was made of blood. The source is a woman aged 25 to 39 in good health. CDR3 DNA: TGTGCCAGCAGTATCTCCGGGACAGATAATTCACCCCTCCACTTT. It encodes CASSISGTDNSPLHF.